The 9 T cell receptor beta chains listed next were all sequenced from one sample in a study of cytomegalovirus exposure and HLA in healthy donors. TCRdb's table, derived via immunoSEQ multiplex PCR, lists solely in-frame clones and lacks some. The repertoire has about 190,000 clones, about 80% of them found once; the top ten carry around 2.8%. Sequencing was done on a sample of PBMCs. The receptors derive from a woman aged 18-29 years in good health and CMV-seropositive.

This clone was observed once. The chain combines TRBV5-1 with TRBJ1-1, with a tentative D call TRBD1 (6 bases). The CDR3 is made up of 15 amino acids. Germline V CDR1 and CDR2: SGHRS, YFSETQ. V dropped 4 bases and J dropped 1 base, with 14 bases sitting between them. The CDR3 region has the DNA TGCGCCAGCAGCGGGCAGACAGGAAGGAACACTGAAGCTTTCTTT. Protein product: CASSGQTGRNTEAFF.

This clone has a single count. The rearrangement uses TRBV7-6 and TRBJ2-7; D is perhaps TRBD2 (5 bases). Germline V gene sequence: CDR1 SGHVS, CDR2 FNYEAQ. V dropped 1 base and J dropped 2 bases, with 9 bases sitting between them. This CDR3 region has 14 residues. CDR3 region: CASSLGEPPYEQYF. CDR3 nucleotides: TGTGCCAGCAGCTTAGGGGAGCCCCCCTACGAGCAGTACTTC.

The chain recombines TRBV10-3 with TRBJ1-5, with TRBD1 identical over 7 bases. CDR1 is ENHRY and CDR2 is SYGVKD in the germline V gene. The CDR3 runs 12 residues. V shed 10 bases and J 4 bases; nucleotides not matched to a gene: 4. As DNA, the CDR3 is TGTGCCACCGGGACAGCTAATCAGCCCCAGCATTTT. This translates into CATGTANQPQHF.

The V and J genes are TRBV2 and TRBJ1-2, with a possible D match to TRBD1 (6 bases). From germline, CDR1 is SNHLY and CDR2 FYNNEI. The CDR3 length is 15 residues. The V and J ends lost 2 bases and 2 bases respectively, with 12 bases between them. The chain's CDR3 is CASSEIPGTNYGYTF. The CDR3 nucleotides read TGTGCCAGCAGTGAAATTCCTGGGACAAACTATGGCTACACCTTC.

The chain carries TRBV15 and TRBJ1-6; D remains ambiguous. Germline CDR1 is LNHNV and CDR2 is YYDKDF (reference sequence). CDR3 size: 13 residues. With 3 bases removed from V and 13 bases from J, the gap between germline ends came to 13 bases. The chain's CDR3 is CATSSTPFGPLHF. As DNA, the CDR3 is TGTGCCACCAGCAGTACCCCCTTCGGGCCCCTCCACTTT.

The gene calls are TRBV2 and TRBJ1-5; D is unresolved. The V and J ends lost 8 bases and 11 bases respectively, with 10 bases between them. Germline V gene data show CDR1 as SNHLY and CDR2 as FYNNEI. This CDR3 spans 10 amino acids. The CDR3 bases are TGTGCCAGCTCCGACGGGGCCCAGCATTTT. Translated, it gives CASSDGAQHF.

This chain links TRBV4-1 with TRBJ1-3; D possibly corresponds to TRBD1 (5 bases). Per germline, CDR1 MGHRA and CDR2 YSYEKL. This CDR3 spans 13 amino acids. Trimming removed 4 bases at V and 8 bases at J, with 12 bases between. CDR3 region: CASSRGLADTIYF. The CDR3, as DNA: TGCGCCAGCAGCCGGGGACTGGCAGACACCATATATTTT.

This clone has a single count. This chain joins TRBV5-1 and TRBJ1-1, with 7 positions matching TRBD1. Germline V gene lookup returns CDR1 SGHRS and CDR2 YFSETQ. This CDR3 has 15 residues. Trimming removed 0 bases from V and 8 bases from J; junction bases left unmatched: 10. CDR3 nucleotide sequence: TGCGCCAGCAGCTTGGTTTACGGGGTGGGACAGGAAGCTTTCTTT. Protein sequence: CASSLVYGVGQEAFF. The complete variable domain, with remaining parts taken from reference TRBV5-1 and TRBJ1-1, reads KAGVTQTPRYLIKTRGQQVTLSCSPISGHRSVSWYQQTPGQGLQFLFEYFSETQRNKGNFPGRFSGRQFSNSRSEMNVSTLELGDSALYLCASSLVYGVGQEAFFGQGTRLTVV.

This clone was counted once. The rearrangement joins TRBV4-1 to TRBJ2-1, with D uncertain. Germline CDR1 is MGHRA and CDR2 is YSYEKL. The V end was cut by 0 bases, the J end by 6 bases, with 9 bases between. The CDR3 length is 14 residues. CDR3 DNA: TGCGCCAGCAGCCAAGAGGTAGCCGTCAATGAGCAGTTCTTC. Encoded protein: CASSQEVAVNEQFF.